Listed below are T cell receptor beta chains from one sample, sequenced in a study of blood T cell repertoires in COVID-19. Assay: immunoSEQ multiplex PCR; the TCRdb copy retains only in-frame clones and omits some. Of approximately 90,000 clones in the sample, more than 65% are singletons; the top ten hold 6.3%. What was sequenced was peripheral blood. These receptors were collected from a man between 65 and 80 years old with COVID-19, enrolled during active disease. The CDR3 runs from the conserved cysteine through the conserved F or W. D genes are given only for firm matches. Clone size is not always given. Where it is, it says once, few, many or a class for expanded clones.

j_gene: TRBJ1-4
v_gene: TRBV19
d_gene: NA
abundance: NA
CDR3aa: CASSTERGGYDEKLFF
CDR3nt: TGTGCCAGTAGTACCGAAAGGGGGGGTTACGATGAAAAACTGTTTTTT

j_gene: TRBJ2-1
v_gene: TRBV10-3
d_gene: NA
abundance: NA
CDR3aa: CASEGGGNEQFF
CDR3nt: TGTGCCTCCGAGGGTGGGGGGAATGAGCAGTTCTTC

j_gene: TRBJ2-7
v_gene: TRBV6-5
d_gene: NA
abundance: NA
CDR3aa: CASRNTRSYEQYF
CDR3nt: TGTGCCAGCAGAAATACTAGGTCCTACGAGCAGTACTTC

j_gene: TRBJ1-1
v_gene: TRBV12-5
d_gene: TRBD1
abundance: NA
CDR3aa: CASGLQGLTEAFF
CDR3nt: TGTGCTAGTGGTTTACAGGGGCTGACTGAAGCTTTCTTT

j_gene: TRBJ2-7
v_gene: TRBV10-3
d_gene: NA
abundance: NA
CDR3aa: CAINPGSTSYEQYF
CDR3nt: TGTGCCATCAATCCGGGAAGCACGTCCTACGAGCAGTACTTC

j_gene: TRBJ1-6
v_gene: TRBV5-1
d_gene: NA
abundance: NA
CDR3aa: CASSLGDSRANSPLHF
CDR3nt: TGCGCCAGCAGCTTGGGGGACTCTCGCGCTAATTCACCCCTCCACTTT

j_gene: TRBJ1-2
v_gene: TRBV20-1
d_gene: NA
abundance: NA
CDR3aa: CSASGTARGYTF
CDR3nt: TGCAGTGCTAGTGGGACTGCCCGTGGCTACACCTTC

j_gene: TRBJ2-3
v_gene: TRBV7-2
d_gene: NA
abundance: once
CDR3aa: CASSFGLHTDTQYF
CDR3nt: TGTGCCAGCAGCTTCGGACTACACACAGATACGCAGTATTTT

j_gene: TRBJ2-7
v_gene: TRBV2
d_gene: TRBD1
abundance: few
CDR3aa: CASSDRQGAPGYEQYF
CDR3nt: TGTGCCAGCAGTGACCGACAGGGGGCGCCGGGGTACGAGCAGTACTTC

j_gene: TRBJ2-3
v_gene: TRBV7-2
d_gene: NA
abundance: NA
CDR3aa: CASSVITDTQYF
CDR3nt: TGTGCCAGCAGCGTAATCACAGATACGCAGTATTTT

j_gene: TRBJ1-5
v_gene: TRBV6-5
d_gene: TRBD1
abundance: NA
CDR3aa: CASSKTGPGEPQHF
CDR3nt: TGTGCCAGCAGTAAGACAGGGCCAGGGGAGCCCCAGCATTTT

j_gene: TRBJ2-3
v_gene: TRBV5-1
d_gene: TRBD2
abundance: few
CDR3aa: CASSLAGRGAGSPDTQYF
CDR3nt: TGCGCCAGCAGCTTGGCCGGTCGGGGAGCGGGGAGCCCAGATACGCAGTATTTT

j_gene: TRBJ1-1
v_gene: TRBV6-5
d_gene: NA
abundance: NA
CDR3aa: CASSSHSETEAFF
CDR3nt: TGTGCCAGCAGTTCCCACTCCGAGACTGAAGCTTTCTTT

j_gene: TRBJ2-2
v_gene: TRBV11-2
d_gene: NA
abundance: once
CDR3aa: CASSSTNRRMDTGELFF
CDR3nt: TGTGCCAGCAGCTCGACGAACAGGAGAATGGACACCGGGGAGCTGTTTTTT

j_gene: TRBJ2-7
v_gene: TRBV11-3
d_gene: NA
abundance: NA
CDR3aa: CASSLDGRLATPSSYEQYF
CDR3nt: TGTGCCAGCAGCTTAGATGGGCGGCTAGCGACACCGAGCTCCTACGAGCAGTACTTC

j_gene: TRBJ2-1
v_gene: TRBV5-1
d_gene: TRBD1
abundance: few
CDR3aa: CASSFLLTGAFAENNEQFF
CDR3nt: TGCGCCAGCAGCTTCCTACTGACAGGGGCGTTTGCGGAGAACAATGAGCAGTTCTTC

j_gene: TRBJ2-7
v_gene: TRBV9
d_gene: TRBD2
abundance: NA
CDR3aa: CASSPRVAGEYEQYF
CDR3nt: TGTGCCAGCAGCCCCCGGGTAGCGGGAGAATACGAGCAGTACTTC

j_gene: TRBJ2-2
v_gene: TRBV6-2/TRBV6-3
d_gene: NA
abundance: NA
CDR3aa: CASSYRPRSGELFF
CDR3nt: TGTGCCAGCAGTTACAGGCCTAGGTCCGGGGAGCTGTTTTTT

j_gene: TRBJ1-2
v_gene: TRBV5-1
d_gene: NA
abundance: NA
CDR3aa: CASSLEDRNYGYTF
CDR3nt: TGCGCCAGCAGCTTGGAGGACAGAAACTATGGCTACACCTTC

j_gene: TRBJ1-3
v_gene: TRBV18
d_gene: NA
abundance: NA
CDR3aa: CASSNTESSGNTIYF
CDR3nt: TGTGCCAGCTCTAATACCGAGAGCTCTGGAAACACCATATATTTT

j_gene: TRBJ1-1
v_gene: TRBV5-1
d_gene: NA
abundance: NA
CDR3aa: CASSLQENTEAFF
CDR3nt: TGCGCCAGCAGTTTACAAGAGAACACTGAAGCTTTCTTT

j_gene: TRBJ1-6
v_gene: TRBV7-2
d_gene: TRBD1
abundance: few
CDR3aa: CASSPAGDRGNSPLHF
CDR3nt: TGTGCCAGCAGCCCCGCGGGGGACAGGGGAAATTCACCCCTCCACTTT

j_gene: TRBJ2-5
v_gene: TRBV5-1
d_gene: TRBD2
abundance: NA
CDR3aa: CASRSSGGPQETQYF
CDR3nt: TGCGCCAGCAGGAGCAGCGGGGGGCCTCAAGAGACCCAGTACTTC

j_gene: TRBJ2-1
v_gene: TRBV6-2/TRBV6-3
d_gene: NA
abundance: NA
CDR3aa: CASSALYVTSYNEQFF
CDR3nt: TGTGCCAGCAGCGCCCTCTACGTTACCTCCTACAATGAGCAGTTCTTC

j_gene: TRBJ2-1
v_gene: TRBV11-3
d_gene: TRBD2
abundance: once
CDR3aa: CASSHPGSGGLVYNEQFF
CDR3nt: TGTGCCAGCAGCCACCCGGGTAGCGGGGGCCTAGTCTACAATGAGCAGTTCTTC

j_gene: TRBJ2-6
v_gene: TRBV7-8
d_gene: NA
abundance: NA
CDR3aa: CASSLDRAGANVLTF
CDR3nt: TGTGCCAGCAGCTTAGACAGGGCTGGGGCCAACGTCCTGACTTTC

j_gene: TRBJ2-2
v_gene: TRBV2
d_gene: TRBD2
abundance: NA
CDR3aa: CASSVPVTSGGARELFF
CDR3nt: TGTGCCAGCAGCGTCCCGGTTACTAGCGGGGGGGCCCGGGAGCTGTTTTTT

j_gene: TRBJ2-7
v_gene: TRBV4-3
d_gene: NA
abundance: few
CDR3aa: CASSHIRGAEQYF
CDR3nt: TGCGCCAGCAGCCACATTCGGGGAGCCGAGCAGTACTTC

j_gene: TRBJ1-5
v_gene: TRBV7-2
d_gene: NA
abundance: NA
CDR3aa: CASSLGGSTGIRQPQHF
CDR3nt: TGTGCCAGCAGCTTAGGGGGGAGTACAGGGATACGTCAGCCCCAGCATTTT

j_gene: TRBJ2-5
v_gene: TRBV18
d_gene: TRBD1
abundance: NA
CDR3aa: CASSPGQGQETQYF
CDR3nt: TGTGCCAGCTCGCCTGGACAGGGCCAAGAGACCCAGTACTTC

j_gene: TRBJ1-2
v_gene: TRBV10-3
d_gene: NA
abundance: NA
CDR3aa: CAISEVSGYTF
CDR3nt: TGTGCCATCAGTGAGGTTAGTGGCTACACCTTC

j_gene: TRBJ2-5
v_gene: TRBV11-3
d_gene: TRBD2
abundance: NA
CDR3aa: CASSLIRRLAGPSEETQYF
CDR3nt: TGTGCCAGCAGCTTAATTCGTCGACTAGCGGGGCCGTCAGAAGAGACCCAGTACTTC

j_gene: TRBJ2-2
v_gene: TRBV18
d_gene: NA
abundance: NA
CDR3aa: CASSPNSWAGNTGELFF
CDR3nt: TGTGCCAGCTCACCAAACAGTTGGGCGGGGAACACCGGGGAGCTGTTTTTT

j_gene: TRBJ2-1
v_gene: TRBV19
d_gene: NA
abundance: NA
CDR3aa: CASSFASLYNEQFF
CDR3nt: TGTGCCAGTAGTTTCGCTAGCCTTTACAATGAGCAGTTCTTC

j_gene: TRBJ2-1
v_gene: TRBV10-2
d_gene: NA
abundance: once
CDR3aa: CASRTGTSNYNEQFF
CDR3nt: TGCGCCAGCAGAACCGGGACAAGTAACTACAATGAGCAGTTCTTC

j_gene: TRBJ2-7
v_gene: TRBV10-2
d_gene: NA
abundance: NA
CDR3aa: CASKSSGTYEQYF
CDR3nt: TGCGCCAGCAAGAGTAGCGGTACCTACGAGCAGTACTTC

j_gene: TRBJ2-7
v_gene: TRBV19
d_gene: NA
abundance: few
CDR3aa: CASSPRHSYEQYF
CDR3nt: TGTGCCAGTAGTCCGCGGCACTCCTACGAGCAGTACTTC

j_gene: TRBJ1-3
v_gene: TRBV4-2
d_gene: NA
abundance: NA
CDR3aa: CASSPQRGDTIYF
CDR3nt: TGTGCCAGCAGCCCCCAACGGGGTGACACCATATATTTT

j_gene: TRBJ1-4
v_gene: TRBV27
d_gene: TRBD1
abundance: once
CDR3aa: CASSQLGTGLNEKLFF
CDR3nt: TGTGCCAGCAGTCAGTTGGGGACAGGATTAAATGAAAAACTGTTTTTT

j_gene: TRBJ2-3
v_gene: TRBV10-3
d_gene: NA
abundance: NA
CDR3aa: CAISERRPDTQYF
CDR3nt: TGTGCCATCAGTGAACGGAGGCCAGATACGCAGTATTTT

j_gene: TRBJ2-5
v_gene: TRBV2
d_gene: NA
abundance: NA
CDR3aa: CASSWAGTEETQYF
CDR3nt: TGTGCCAGCAGTTGGGCGGGGACGGAAGAGACCCAGTACTTC

j_gene: TRBJ2-4
v_gene: TRBV6-2/TRBV6-3
d_gene: NA
abundance: NA
CDR3aa: CASSLSSGRLAKNIQYF
CDR3nt: TGTGCCAGCAGTCTATCCAGTGGCAGGCTAGCCAAAAACATTCAGTACTTC

j_gene: TRBJ1-2
v_gene: TRBV19
d_gene: TRBD1
abundance: NA
CDR3aa: CASSTPTDRAYGYTF
CDR3nt: TGTGCCAGTAGCACACCTACCGACAGGGCCTATGGCTACACCTTC

j_gene: TRBJ1-5
v_gene: TRBV27
d_gene: NA
abundance: few
CDR3aa: CASSQAFYSNQPQHF
CDR3nt: TGTGCCAGCAGTCAGGCATTCTATAGCAATCAGCCCCAGCATTTT

j_gene: TRBJ2-7
v_gene: TRBV7-9
d_gene: TRBD1
abundance: few
CDR3aa: CASSPGTGWEYEQYF
CDR3nt: TGTGCCAGCAGCCCCGGGACAGGGTGGGAATACGAGCAGTACTTC

j_gene: TRBJ2-7
v_gene: TRBV5-8
d_gene: TRBD2
abundance: NA
CDR3aa: CASSLGTSVAYEQYF
CDR3nt: TGTGCCAGCAGCCTCGGGACTAGCGTCGCCTACGAGCAGTACTTC

j_gene: TRBJ1-5
v_gene: TRBV19
d_gene: NA
abundance: NA
CDR3aa: CASEGGRQPQHF
CDR3nt: TGTGCCAGTGAGGGGGGGAGACAGCCCCAGCATTTT

j_gene: TRBJ2-3
v_gene: TRBV18
d_gene: NA
abundance: NA
CDR3aa: CASTSTSSEDTQYF
CDR3nt: TGTGCCAGCACGTCCACCTCTAGCGAAGATACGCAGTATTTT